These T cell receptor beta chains were read from a single sample in a study of neurological immune-mediated disorders. TCRdb independently ran MiXCR on the 5' RACE reads; one entry per CDR3 protein. The top ten clones hold around 1.5% of a sample with about 60,000 distinct CDR3 sequences, roughly 3.5% of them seen once. Material: PBMCs. These receptors were obtained from a man aged 25-45 years with multiple sclerosis. The CDR3 runs from the conserved cysteine through the conserved F or W. D genes are given only for firm matches. The size field is filled for only some rows; it gives once, few, many or a size class.

CDR3 protein: CASNSGVLKNEQFF; CDR3 DNA: TGTGCCAGCAACTCTGGAGTGTTGAAGAATGAGCAGTTCTTC; clone size: many; V gene: TRBV7-8; J gene: TRBJ2-1; D gene: -
CDR3 protein: CASSPKQGQPQHF; CDR3 DNA: TGTGCCAGCTCACCTAAACAGGGACAGCCCCAGCATTTT; clone size: many; V gene: TRBV18; J gene: TRBJ1-5; D gene: -
CDR3 protein: CAWSAGGFTEAFF; CDR3 DNA: TGTGCCTGGAGTGCAGGGGGGTTCACTGAAGCTTTCTTT; clone size: many; V gene: TRBV30; J gene: TRBJ1-1; D gene: TRBD1
CDR3 protein: CATSNRKWAGTNEQFF; CDR3 DNA: TGTGCCACCAGCAATAGGAAGTGGGCGGGAACGAATGAGCAGTTCTTC; clone size: many; V gene: TRBV15; J gene: TRBJ2-1; D gene: -
CDR3 protein: CASRLGLAVYNEQFF; CDR3 DNA: TGTGCCAGCAGACTAGGACTAGCGGTTTACAATGAGCAGTTCTTC; clone size: many; V gene: TRBV27; J gene: TRBJ2-1; D gene: TRBD2
CDR3 protein: CASSLAATEETQYF; CDR3 DNA: TGTGCTAGCAGCTTAGCGGCGACAGAAGAGACCCAGTACTTC; clone size: many; V gene: TRBV7-7; J gene: TRBJ2-5; D gene: -
CDR3 protein: CASSLTENSPLHF; CDR3 DNA: TGCGCCAGCAGCTTGACAGAAAATTCACCCCTCCACTTT; clone size: many; V gene: TRBV5-1; J gene: TRBJ1-6; D gene: -
CDR3 protein: CASSSGVASSQETQYF; CDR3 DNA: TGTGCCAGCAGCTCAGGGGTGGCGTCTTCCCAAGAGACCCAGTACTTC; clone size: many; V gene: TRBV9; J gene: TRBJ2-5; D gene: -
CDR3 protein: CSAPGVGAASYTF; CDR3 DNA: TGCAGTGCCCCAGGTGTTGGAGCGGCCAGCTACACCTTC; clone size: -; V gene: TRBV20-1; J gene: TRBJ1-2; D gene: -
CDR3 protein: CASSLGSGGGYTF; CDR3 DNA: TGTGCCAGCAGTTTAGGGTCGGGGGGAGGCTACACCTTC; clone size: many; V gene: TRBV12-3/TRBV12-4; J gene: TRBJ1-2; D gene: -
CDR3 protein: CASSQRDSTDTQYF; CDR3 DNA: TGCGCCAGCAGCCAACGGGACTCCACAGATACGCAGTATTTT; clone size: many; V gene: TRBV4-1; J gene: TRBJ2-3; D gene: -
CDR3 protein: CASSFQRGNYNEQFF; CDR3 DNA: TGCGCCAGCAGCTTCCAGCGGGGGAACTACAATGAGCAGTTCTTC; clone size: many; V gene: TRBV5-1; J gene: TRBJ2-1; D gene: TRBD2
CDR3 protein: CASSLAGRGDTEAFF; CDR3 DNA: TGTGCCAGCAGCTTAGCGGGCAGGGGGGACACTGAAGCTTTCTTT; clone size: many; V gene: TRBV7-9; J gene: TRBJ1-1; D gene: TRBD1
CDR3 protein: CASSIRKTSGQTGELFF; CDR3 DNA: TGTGCCAGTAGTATCCGAAAAACTAGCGGGCAAACCGGGGAGCTGTTTTTT; clone size: few; V gene: TRBV19; J gene: TRBJ2-2; D gene: TRBD2
CDR3 protein: CASSEQQVQETQYF; CDR3 DNA: TGTGCCAGCAGTGAACAACAGGTACAAGAGACCCAGTACTTC; clone size: many; V gene: TRBV25-1; J gene: TRBJ2-5; D gene: -
CDR3 protein: CASSPQGQGAVNYGYTF; CDR3 DNA: TGTGCCAGCAGCCCACAGGGACAGGGGGCAGTTAACTATGGCTACACCTTC; clone size: -; V gene: TRBV7-2; J gene: TRBJ1-2; D gene: TRBD1
CDR3 protein: CAISESQGLQPQHF; CDR3 DNA: TGTGCCATCAGTGAGTCGCAGGGGTTACAGCCCCAGCATTTT; clone size: many; V gene: TRBV10-3; J gene: TRBJ1-5; D gene: -